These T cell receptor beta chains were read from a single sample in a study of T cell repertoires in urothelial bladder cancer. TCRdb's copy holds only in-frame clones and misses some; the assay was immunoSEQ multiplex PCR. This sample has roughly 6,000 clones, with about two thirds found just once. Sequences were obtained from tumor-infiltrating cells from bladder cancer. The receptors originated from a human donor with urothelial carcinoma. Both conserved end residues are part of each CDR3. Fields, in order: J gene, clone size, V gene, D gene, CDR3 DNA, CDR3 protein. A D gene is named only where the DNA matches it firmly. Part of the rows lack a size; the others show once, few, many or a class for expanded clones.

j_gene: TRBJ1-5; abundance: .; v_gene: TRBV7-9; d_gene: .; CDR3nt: TGTGCCAGCAGCTTAGAGCTCAATCAGCCCCAGCATTTT; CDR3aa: CASSLELNQPQHF
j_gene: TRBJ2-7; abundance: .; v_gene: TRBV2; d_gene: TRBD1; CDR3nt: TGTGCCAGCAGTGGGTTCCGCAGGGGGCGCATTAGAACTGGCGAGCAGTACTTC; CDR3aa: CASSGFRRGRIRTGEQYF
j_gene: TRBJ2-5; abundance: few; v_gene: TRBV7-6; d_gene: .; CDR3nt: TGTGCCAGCAGCCCCCGGGTTGGGGAGACCCAGTACTTC; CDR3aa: CASSPRVGETQYF
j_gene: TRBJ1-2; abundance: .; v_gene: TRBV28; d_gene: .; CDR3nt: TGTGCCAGCGGGGGGGGCCCCCTATCCTATGGCTACACCTTC; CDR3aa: CASGGGPLSYGYTF
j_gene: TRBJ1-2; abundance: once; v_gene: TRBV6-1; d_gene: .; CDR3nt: TGTGCCAGCAGTGAGAGTCACTATGGCTACACCTTC; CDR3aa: CASSESHYGYTF
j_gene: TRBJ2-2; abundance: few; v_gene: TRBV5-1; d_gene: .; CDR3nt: TGCGCCAGCAACCCTCCCGACGCGAACACCGGGGAGCTGTTTTTT; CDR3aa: CASNPPDANTGELFF
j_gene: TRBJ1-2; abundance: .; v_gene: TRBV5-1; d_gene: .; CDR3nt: TGCGCCAGCAGCTTTACAGGGTCGGGCTATGGCTACACCTTC; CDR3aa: CASSFTGSGYGYTF
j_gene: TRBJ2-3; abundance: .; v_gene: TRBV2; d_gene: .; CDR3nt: TGTGCCAGCAGTAGCCAGGGGAGAGACACAGATACGCAGTATTTT; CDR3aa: CASSSQGRDTDTQYF
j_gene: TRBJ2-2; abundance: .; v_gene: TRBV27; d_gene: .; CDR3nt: TGTGCCAGCAGACAAGCAGGGTGGTCTAACACCGGGGAGCTGTTTTTT; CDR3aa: CASRQAGWSNTGELFF
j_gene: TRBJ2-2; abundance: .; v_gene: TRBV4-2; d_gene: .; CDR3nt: TGTGCCAGCAGCCCCCTGGAGGGTACGGCCGGGGAGCTGTTTTTT; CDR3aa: CASSPLEGTAGELFF
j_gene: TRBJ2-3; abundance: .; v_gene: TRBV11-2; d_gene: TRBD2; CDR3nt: TGTGCCAGCAGCATACTAGCGCAACCTAGCACAGATACGCAGTATTTT; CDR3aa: CASSILAQPSTDTQYF
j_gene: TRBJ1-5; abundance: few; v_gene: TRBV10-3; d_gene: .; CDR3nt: TGTGCCATCAGTGACAACAATCAGCCCCAGCATTTT; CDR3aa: CAISDNNQPQHF
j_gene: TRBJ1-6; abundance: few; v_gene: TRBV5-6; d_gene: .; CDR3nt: TGTGCCAGCAGCTCTACAGGGAGGTCCTATAATTCACCCCTCCACTTT; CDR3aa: CASSSTGRSYNSPLHF
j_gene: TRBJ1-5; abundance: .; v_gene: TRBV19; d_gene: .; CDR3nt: TGTGCCAGTAGTATACAGCTACGGGCCAGGACCTATCAGCCCCAGCATTTT; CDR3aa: CASSIQLRARTYQPQHF
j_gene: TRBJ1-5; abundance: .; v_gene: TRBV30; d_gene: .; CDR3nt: TGTGCCTGGAGTGAGGTGGGGCGGAACAATCAGCCCCAGCATTTT; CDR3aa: CAWSEVGRNNQPQHF
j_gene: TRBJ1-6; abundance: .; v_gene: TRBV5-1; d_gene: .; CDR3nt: TGCGCCAGCAGCTCCGGGTCCGCGGCAGGGAGGAATTCACCCCTCCACTTT; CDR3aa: CASSSGSAAGRNSPLHF